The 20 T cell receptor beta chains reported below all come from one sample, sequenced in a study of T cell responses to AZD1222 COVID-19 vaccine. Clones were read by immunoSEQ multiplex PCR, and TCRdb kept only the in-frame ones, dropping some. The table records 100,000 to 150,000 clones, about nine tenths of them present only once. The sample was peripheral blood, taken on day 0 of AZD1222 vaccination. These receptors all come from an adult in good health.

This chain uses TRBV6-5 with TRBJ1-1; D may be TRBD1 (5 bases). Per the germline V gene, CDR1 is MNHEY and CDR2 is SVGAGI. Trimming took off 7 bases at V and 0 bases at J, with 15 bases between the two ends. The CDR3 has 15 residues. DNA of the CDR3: TGTGCCAGCAACCCGGGGCCTCTCATGAACACTGAAGCTTTCTTT. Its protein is CASNPGPLMNTEAFF.

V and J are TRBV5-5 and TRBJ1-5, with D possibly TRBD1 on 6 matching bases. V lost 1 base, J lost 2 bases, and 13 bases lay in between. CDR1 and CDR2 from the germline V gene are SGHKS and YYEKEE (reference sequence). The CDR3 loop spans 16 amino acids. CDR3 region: CASSLYQGTRNQPQHF. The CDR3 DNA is TGTGCCAGCAGCTTGTATCAGGGGACTCGCAATCAGCCCCAGCATTTT.

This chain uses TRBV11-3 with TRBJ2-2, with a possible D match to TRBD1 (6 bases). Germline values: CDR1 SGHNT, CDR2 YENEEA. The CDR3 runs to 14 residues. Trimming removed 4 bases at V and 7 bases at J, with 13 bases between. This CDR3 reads CASSYRVGHGELFF. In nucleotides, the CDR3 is TGTGCCAGCAGCTACAGGGTTGGTCACGGGGAGCTGTTTTTT.

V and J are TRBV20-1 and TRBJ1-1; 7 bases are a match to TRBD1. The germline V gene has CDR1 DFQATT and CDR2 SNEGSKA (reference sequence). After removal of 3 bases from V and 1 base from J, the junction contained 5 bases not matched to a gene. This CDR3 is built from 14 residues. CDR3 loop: CSASRGTENTEAFF. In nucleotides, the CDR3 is TGCAGTGCTAGTCGGGGGACAGAGAACACTGAAGCTTTCTTT.

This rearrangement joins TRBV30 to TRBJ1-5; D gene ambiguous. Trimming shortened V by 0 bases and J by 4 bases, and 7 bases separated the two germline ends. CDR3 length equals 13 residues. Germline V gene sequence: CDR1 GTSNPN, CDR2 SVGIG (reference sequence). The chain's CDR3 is CAWSVLINQPQHF. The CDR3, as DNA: TGTGCCTGGAGTGTACTGATTAATCAGCCCCAGCATTTT.

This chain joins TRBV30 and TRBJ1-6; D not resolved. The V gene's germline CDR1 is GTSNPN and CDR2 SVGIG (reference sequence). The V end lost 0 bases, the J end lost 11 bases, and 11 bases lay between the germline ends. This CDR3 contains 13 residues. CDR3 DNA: TGTGCCTGGAGTGTAGGAGCTTCGACACCCCTCCACTTT. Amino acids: CAWSVGASTPLHF. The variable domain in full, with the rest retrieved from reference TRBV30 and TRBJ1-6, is SQTIHQWPATLVQPVGSPLSLECTVEGTSNPNLYWYRQAAGRGLQLLFYSVGIGQISSEVPQNLSASRPQDRQFILSSKKLLLSDSGFYLCAWSVGASTPLHFGNGTRLTVT.

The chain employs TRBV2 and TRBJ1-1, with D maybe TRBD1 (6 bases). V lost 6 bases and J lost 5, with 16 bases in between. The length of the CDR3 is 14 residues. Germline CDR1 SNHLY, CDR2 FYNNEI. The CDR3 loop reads CASRTQGGLTEAFF. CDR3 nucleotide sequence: TGTGCCAGCAGAACCCAAGGGGGGTTGACTGAAGCTTTCTTT.

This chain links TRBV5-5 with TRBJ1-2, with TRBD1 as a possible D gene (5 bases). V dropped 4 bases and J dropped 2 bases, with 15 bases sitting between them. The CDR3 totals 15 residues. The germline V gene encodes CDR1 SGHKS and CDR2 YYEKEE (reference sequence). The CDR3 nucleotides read TGTGCCAGCAGCGGGGGGTCTCTGCTCAACTATGGCTACACCTTC. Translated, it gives CASSGGSLLNYGYTF.

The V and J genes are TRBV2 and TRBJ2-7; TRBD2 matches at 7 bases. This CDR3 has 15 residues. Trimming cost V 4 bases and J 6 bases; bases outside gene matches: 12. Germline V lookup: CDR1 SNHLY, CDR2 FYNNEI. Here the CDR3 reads CASSGWGGVSGEQYF. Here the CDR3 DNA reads TGTGCCAGCAGTGGCTGGGGGGGGGTATCGGGCGAGCAGTACTTC.

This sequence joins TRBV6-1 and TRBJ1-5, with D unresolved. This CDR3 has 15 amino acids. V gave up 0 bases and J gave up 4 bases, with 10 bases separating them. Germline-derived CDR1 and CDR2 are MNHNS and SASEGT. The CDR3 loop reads CASSEAGSANQPQHF. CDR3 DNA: TGTGCCAGCAGTGAAGCTGGCAGCGCAAATCAGCCCCAGCATTTT.

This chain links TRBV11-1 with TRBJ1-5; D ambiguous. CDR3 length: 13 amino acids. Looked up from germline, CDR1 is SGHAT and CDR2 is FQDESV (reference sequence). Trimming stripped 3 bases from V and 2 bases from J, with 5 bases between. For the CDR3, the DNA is TGTGCCAGCAGCTTGGCGGGCAATCAGCCCCAGCATTTT. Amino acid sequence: CASSLAGNQPQHF.

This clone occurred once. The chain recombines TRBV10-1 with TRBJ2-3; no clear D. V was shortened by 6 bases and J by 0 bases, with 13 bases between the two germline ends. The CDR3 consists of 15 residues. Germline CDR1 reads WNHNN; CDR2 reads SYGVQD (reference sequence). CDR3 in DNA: TGCGCCAGCAGCAGTTTAGGTGCTAGCACAGATACGCAGTATTTT. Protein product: CASSSLGASTDTQYF.

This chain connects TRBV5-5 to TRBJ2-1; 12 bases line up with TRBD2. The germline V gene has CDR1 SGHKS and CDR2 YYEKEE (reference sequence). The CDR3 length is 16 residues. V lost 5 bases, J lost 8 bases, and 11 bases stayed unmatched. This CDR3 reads CASRFPSGRAGDEQFF. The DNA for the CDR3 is TGTGCCAGCAGATTTCCTAGCGGGAGGGCGGGGGATGAGCAGTTCTTC.

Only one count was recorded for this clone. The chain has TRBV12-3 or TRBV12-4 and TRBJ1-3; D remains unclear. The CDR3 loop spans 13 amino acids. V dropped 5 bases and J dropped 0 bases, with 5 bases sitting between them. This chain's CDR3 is CASSPSSGNTIYF. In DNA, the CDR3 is TGTGCCAGCAGTCCAAGCTCTGGAAACACCATATATTTT.

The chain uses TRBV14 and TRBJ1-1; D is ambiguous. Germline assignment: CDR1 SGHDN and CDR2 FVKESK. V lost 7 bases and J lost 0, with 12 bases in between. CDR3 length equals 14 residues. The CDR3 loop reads CASTPQAVNTEAFF. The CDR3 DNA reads TGTGCCAGCACCCCTCAGGCAGTGAACACTGAAGCTTTCTTT. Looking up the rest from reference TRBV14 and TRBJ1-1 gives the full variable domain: EAGVTQFPSHSVIEKGQTVTLRCDPISGHDNLYWYRRVMGKEIKFLLHFVKESKQDESGMPNNRFLAERTGGTYSTLKVQPAELEDSGVYFCASTPQAVNTEAFFGQGTRLTVV.

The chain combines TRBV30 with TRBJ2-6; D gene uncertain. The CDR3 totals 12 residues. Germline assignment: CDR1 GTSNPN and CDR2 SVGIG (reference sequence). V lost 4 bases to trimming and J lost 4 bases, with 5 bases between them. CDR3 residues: CAWTLGANVLTF. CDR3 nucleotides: TGTGCCTGGACGTTAGGGGCCAACGTCCTGACTTTC. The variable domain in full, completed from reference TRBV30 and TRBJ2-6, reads SQTIHQWPATLVQPVGSPLSLECTVEGTSNPNLYWYRQAAGRGLQLLFYSVGIGQISSEVPQNLSASRPQDRQFILSSKKLLLSDSGFYLCAWTLGANVLTFGAGSRLTVL.

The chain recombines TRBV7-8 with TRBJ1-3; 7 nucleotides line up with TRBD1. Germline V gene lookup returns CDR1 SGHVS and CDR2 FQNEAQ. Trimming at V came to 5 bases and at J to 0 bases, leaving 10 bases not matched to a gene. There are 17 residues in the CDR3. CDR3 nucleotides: TGTGCCAGCAGCCCCACGGCAGGGGGGTACTCTGGAAACACCATATATTTT. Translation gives CASSPTAGGYSGNTIYF.

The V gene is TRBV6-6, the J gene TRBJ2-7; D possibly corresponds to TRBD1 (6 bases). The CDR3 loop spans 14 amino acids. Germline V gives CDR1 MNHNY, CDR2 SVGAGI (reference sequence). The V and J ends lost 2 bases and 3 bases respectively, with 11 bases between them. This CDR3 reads CASSYTPDSYEQYF. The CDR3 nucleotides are TGTGCCAGCAGTTACACCCCGGACAGCTACGAGCAGTACTTC.

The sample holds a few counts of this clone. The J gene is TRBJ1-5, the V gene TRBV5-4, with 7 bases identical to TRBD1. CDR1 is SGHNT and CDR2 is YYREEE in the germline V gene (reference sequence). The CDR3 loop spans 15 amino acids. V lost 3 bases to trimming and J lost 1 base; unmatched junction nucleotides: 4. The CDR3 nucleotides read TGTGCCAGCAGCTCAGGGGGGACCAGCAATCAGCCCCAGCATTTT. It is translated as CASSSGGTSNQPQHF.

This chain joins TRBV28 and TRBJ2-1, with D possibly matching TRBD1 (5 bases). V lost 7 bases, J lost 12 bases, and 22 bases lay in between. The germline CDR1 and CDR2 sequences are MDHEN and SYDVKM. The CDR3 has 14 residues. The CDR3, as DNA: TGTGCCAGCAAAATACTTGGGGCCTTAGAACGGCAGTTCTTC. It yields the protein CASKILGALERQFF.